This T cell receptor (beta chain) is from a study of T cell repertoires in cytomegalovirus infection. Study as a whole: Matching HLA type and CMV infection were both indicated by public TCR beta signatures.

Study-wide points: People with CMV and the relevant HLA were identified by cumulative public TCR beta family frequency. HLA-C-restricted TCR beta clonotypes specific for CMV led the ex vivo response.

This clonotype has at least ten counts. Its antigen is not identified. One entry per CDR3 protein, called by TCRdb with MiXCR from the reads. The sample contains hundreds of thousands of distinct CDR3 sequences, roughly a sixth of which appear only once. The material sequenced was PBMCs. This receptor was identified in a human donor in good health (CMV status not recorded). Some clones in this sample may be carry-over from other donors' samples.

The DNA for the CDR3 is TGTGCCAGCAGCGTGACTAGCGGGGGGGCCGATGAGCAGTTCTTC. Its protein is CASSVTSGGADEQFF. The chain links TRBV28 to TRBJ2-1; 14 positions match TRBD2. Losses at the gene ends were 6 bases for V and 8 bases for J; bases not matched to a gene: 6. Germline V gives CDR1 MDHEN, CDR2 SYDVKM. There are 15 residues in the CDR3.